This record covers a single TCR beta chain. Its specificity is not known. These data come from a study of OX40 agonist ivuxolimab in advanced cancers. Broader study findings: Clonal expansion by week 6 occurred in CD4+ and CD8+ blood T cells (at 0.1 to 3.0 mg/kg).

Germline V gene data show CDR1 as SGHTA and CDR2 as FQGNSA. V was trimmed by 1 base and J by 3 bases, leaving 15 bases between them. There are 16 residues in the CDR3. Profiling relied on immunoSEQ multiplex PCR, and the TCRdb table lists in-frame clones only, not all of them. The sample lists about 40,000 clones; more than 75% were seen once. The sample here was CD4+ or CD8+ T cells sorted from blood, taken in a trial of the OX40 agonist ivuxolimab. The source of this sequence is an adult with an advanced solid tumor such as melanoma, head and neck, liver or kidney cancer. V is TRBV7-2 and J is TRBJ1-2; weak D call: TRBD1 (5 bases). The CDR3 DNA reads TGTGCCAGCAGCTTAGATGGAGGGGCTGGGGACTATGGCTACACCTTC. This encodes CASSLDGGAGDYGYTF. Filled out from reference TRBV7-2 and TRBJ1-2, the complete variable domain reads GAGVSQSPSNKVTEKGKDVELRCDPISGHTALYWYRQSLGQGLEFLIYFQGNSAPDKSGLPSDRFSAERTGGSVSTLTIQRTQQEDSAVYLCASSLDGGAGDYGYTFGSGTRLTVV.